Below are 26 T cell receptor beta chains sequenced from a single sample in a study of T cell responses to AZD1222 COVID-19 vaccine (dated by TCRdb to the early 2020s). Explained via the paper, the time point label denotes: baseline before first vaccination. The method behind the library was the immunoSEQ multiplex PCR assay. The table comes from immuneACCESS by way of TCRdb, which keeps in-frame sequences with V and J called. Part of the clones is missing from these tables; in studies checked, under half for an unresolved V gene and the rest for unknown reasons. The sample contains 90,000 to 120,000 clones, about 93% of them found a single time. Together, the top ten hold more than 4% of the sample. This sample comprised peripheral blood, obtained on day 0 of AZD1222 vaccination. The receptors here all came from an adult in good health.

The chain joins TRBV2 to TRBJ2-7, with D perhaps TRBD1 or TRBD2 (5 bases each). The V and J ends lost 5 bases and 2 bases respectively, with 10 bases between them. CDR1 is SNHLY and CDR2 is FYNNEI in the germline V gene. The CDR3 has 13 residues. Written as DNA, the CDR3 is TGTGCCAGCAGTTGGGACCGGCCCTACGAGCAGTACTTC. The encoded protein is CASSWDRPYEQYF.

This chain joins TRBV18 and TRBJ1-5, with 7 bases lining up with TRBD1. The CDR3 spans 14 residues. V shed 4 bases, J shed 5 bases, and the junction held 5 bases outside the gene matches. Looked up from germline, CDR1 is KGHSH and CDR2 is LQKENI. The CDR3 DNA is TGTGCCAGCTCACTTGGTACAGGGGATCAGCCCCAGCATTTT. Its translation is CASSLGTGDQPQHF.

The rearrangement links TRBV7-8 to TRBJ1-1; D gene ambiguous. The CDR3 contains 11 residues. CDR1 is SGHVS, CDR2 FQNEAQ, per germline. V gave up 5 bases and J gave up 7 bases, with 8 bases separating them. CDR3 sequence: CASSLLNEAFF. CDR3 coding DNA: TGTGCCAGCAGCCTCCTAAATGAAGCTTTCTTT. The whole variable domain, filled in from reference TRBV7-8 and TRBJ1-1, reads GAGVSQSPRYKVAKRGQDVALRCDPISGHVSLFWYQQALGQGPEFLTYFQNEAQLDKSGLPSDRFFAERPEGSVSTLKIQRTQQEDSAVYLCASSLLNEAFFGQGTRLTVV.

This clone was seen only once. The chain carries TRBV19 and TRBJ1-6, with D uncertain. Trimming cost V 7 bases and J 6 bases, with 13 bases left between them. CDR1 is LNHDA and CDR2 is SQIVND in the germline V gene (reference sequence). This CDR3 is 14 amino acids long. The CDR3 region has the DNA TGTGCCAGTACCACGGGAGGGATTAATTCACCCCTCCACTTT. Protein product: CASTTGGINSPLHF. Together with reference TRBV19 and TRBJ1-6, the CDR3 gives the full variable domain: DGGITQSPKYLFRKEGQNVTLSCEQNLNHDAMYWYRQDPGQGLRLIYYSQIVNDFQKGDIAEGYSVSREKKESFPLTVTSAQKNPTAFYLCASTTGGINSPLHFGNGTRLTVT.

The rearrangement joins TRBV18 to TRBJ1-2; perhaps TRBD1 as D (5 bases). Trimming cost V 6 bases and J 7 bases, with 15 bases left between them. The CDR3 runs to 13 residues. CDR1 is KGHSH and CDR2 is LQKENI in the germline V gene. CDR3 nucleotide sequence: TGTGCCAGCTCGCCTAACCGAGACAGTGGCTACACCTTC. Its translation is CASSPNRDSGYTF.

The chain joins TRBV9 to TRBJ2-2; D not certain. V lost 0 bases, J lost 4 bases, and 4 bases lay in between. The CDR3 is made up of 13 amino acids. The V gene's germline CDR1 is SGDLS and CDR2 YYNGEE. The CDR3 here is CASSVGTTGELFF. The CDR3 bases are TGTGCCAGCAGCGTAGGGACCACCGGGGAGCTGTTTTTT.

The chain couples TRBV6-1 to TRBJ1-1; no clear D gene. Germline V CDR1 and CDR2: MNHNS, SASEGT. Trimming took 6 bases from V and 3 from J, leaving 11 bases between them. The CDR3 contains 13 residues. As DNA, the CDR3 is TGTGCCAGCAGCCAGACCCCTGACACTGAAGCTTTCTTT. Translating it yields CASSQTPDTEAFF.

The V call is TRBV10-2, the J call TRBJ1-5; tentatively, D is TRBD1 (5 bases). The germline CDR1 and CDR2 sequences are WSHSY and SAAADI. CDR3 length: 13 residues. V lost 10 bases and J lost 1, with 11 bases in between. The CDR3 DNA is TGCGCCACCGCGCGGGGGAGCAATCAGCCCCAGCATTTT. Encoded protein: CATARGSNQPQHF.

The chain recombines TRBV5-4 with TRBJ1-6; the D is unclear. Between the trimmed V and J ends, which lost 0 bases and 11 bases, there was a span of 9 bases. The CDR3 runs to 13 residues. Looked up from germline, CDR1 is SGHNT and CDR2 is YYREEE (reference sequence). CDR3 region: CASSLDRVTPLHF. The CDR3 DNA sequence: TGTGCCAGCAGCTTGGATCGGGTGACACCCCTCCACTTT.

J is TRBJ2-5 and V is TRBV9; possible D gene TRBD2, 5 bases. The CDR3 loop spans 13 amino acids. The germline CDR1 and CDR2 sequences are SGDLS and YYNGEE. Trimming took off 4 bases at V and 5 bases at J, with 12 bases between the two ends. CDR3 amino acids: CASSPRTRETQYF. CDR3 nucleotide sequence: TGTGCCAGCAGCCCCCGAACTAGGGAGACCCAGTACTTC.

This chain links TRBV7-2 with TRBJ1-2; D is unclear. The germline CDR1 and CDR2 sequences are SGHTA and FQGNSA. Deletions cut 1 base from V and 2 bases from J, with 2 bases between. This CDR3 is built from 12 residues. The DNA for the CDR3 is TGTGCCAGCAGCTTAGTGAACTATGGCTACACCTTC. It yields the protein CASSLVNYGYTF.

This rearrangement joins TRBV3-1 (or the pseudogene TRBV3-2) to TRBJ2-7, with 7 bases matching TRBD2. The CDR3 totals 14 residues. The V and J ends lost 4 bases and 3 bases, in that order; junction bases with no gene match: 6. Germline loops: CDR1 LGHDT, CDR2 YNNKEL (reference sequence). The DNA of the CDR3 is TGTGCCAGCAGCCGTAGCGGGCTCTTCTACGAGCAGTACTTC. Residues: CASSRSGLFYEQYF.

V gene TRBV6-5 combines with J gene TRBJ2-3; TRBD2 agrees at 8 bases. V was pared by 5 bases and J by 2 bases, with 3 bases of the junction left unmatched. The CDR3 is made up of 14 amino acids. Germline CDR1 and CDR2: MNHEY and SVGAGI. The CDR3 spells CASSLAGYTDTQYF. CDR3 in DNA: TGTGCCAGCAGTCTAGCGGGCTACACAGATACGCAGTATTTT.

The rearrangement joins TRBV10-3 to TRBJ2-1, with 10 nucleotides matching TRBD2. Looked up from germline, CDR1 is ENHRY and CDR2 is SYGVKD. After removal of 5 bases from V and 0 bases from J, the junction contained 7 bases not matched to a gene. CDR3 length equals 17 residues. The CDR3 is CAISPTSGRVSYNEQFF. Here the CDR3 DNA reads TGTGCCATCAGTCCCACAAGCGGGAGGGTCTCCTACAATGAGCAGTTCTTC.

A few counts support this clone. The CDR3, as DNA: TGTGCCTGGAGGATACAGGCAAGGGAGAGTGAAAAACTGTTTTTT. It codes for CAWRIQARESEKLFF. This sequence joins TRBV30 and TRBJ1-4; D may be TRBD1 (5 bases). This CDR3 has 15 amino acids. The V end was cut by 3 bases, the J end by 7 bases, with 18 bases between. Per germline, CDR1 GTSNPN and CDR2 SVGIG (reference sequence).

The chain couples TRBV3-1 (or the pseudogene TRBV3-2) to TRBJ1-2; D not resolved. Germline lookup yields CDR1 LGHDT and CDR2 YNNKEL (reference sequence). The CDR3 is made up of 14 amino acids. V was pared by 1 base and J by 8 bases, with 14 bases between. CDR3: CASSQAPQSRGYTF. The DNA of the CDR3 is TGTGCCAGCAGCCAAGCTCCCCAGTCTCGCGGCTACACCTTC.

The rearrangement links TRBV5-6 to TRBJ2-1, with D hard to call. V shed 0 bases and J shed 6 bases, with 7 bases lying between them. The CDR3 covers 13 residues. The germline V gene has CDR1 SGHDT and CDR2 YYEEEE. Here the CDR3 reads CASSLVPSNEQFF. The CDR3 DNA reads as TGTGCCAGCAGCTTGGTCCCCAGCAATGAGCAGTTCTTC.

The CDR3 nucleotides read TGTGCCAGCAGCCTACCGACCGGGACGGTCTCCTACGAGCAGTACTTC. It yields the protein CASSLPTGTVSYEQYF. The gene calls are TRBV7-8 and TRBJ2-7, with D possibly being TRBD1 or TRBD2 (5 bases each). V was shortened by 5 bases and J by 0 bases, with 17 bases between the two germline ends. This CDR3 spans 16 amino acids. Germline-derived CDR1 and CDR2 are SGHVS and FQNEAQ.

The CDR3, as DNA: TGTGCCATGAGCAGGAGGGCGTCGACTGGGGCCGGAAACACCATATATTTT. Protein sequence: CAMSRRASTGAGNTIYF. The chain joins TRBV10-3 to TRBJ1-3; maybe TRBD1 (5 bases). Germline CDR1 and CDR2: ENHRY and SYGVKD. Between the trimmed V and J ends, which lost 9 bases and 4 bases, there was a span of 25 bases. The CDR3 sequence is 17 residues long.

This sequence joins TRBV2 and TRBJ2-7; D might be TRBD1 or TRBD2, each matching 5 bases. Germline CDR1 and CDR2: SNHLY and FYNNEI. With 4 bases removed from V and 4 bases from J, the gap between germline ends came to 11 bases. The CDR3 totals 13 residues. In DNA, the CDR3 is TGTGCCAGCAGTGGTGGGACGGAATACGAGCAGTACTTC. This encodes CASSGGTEYEQYF.

This chain joins TRBV24-1 and TRBJ2-3; D ambiguous. The CDR3 is 15 amino acids. Per germline, CDR1 KGHDR and CDR2 SFDVKD. With 4 bases removed from V and 0 bases from J, the gap between germline ends came to 10 bases. In DNA form, the CDR3 reads TGTGCCACCAGTGACCCCTGGCCTAGCACAGATACGCAGTATTTT. It is translated as CATSDPWPSTDTQYF.

The chain couples TRBV7-8 to TRBJ1-3, with 11 positions matching TRBD1. J gave up 4 bases and V 3 bases, and 11 bases lay outside the gene matches. The CDR3 is made up of 18 amino acids. Germline V gene lookup returns CDR1 SGHVS and CDR2 FQNEAQ. The CDR3 loop is CASSFWTGGAGEGNTIYF. CDR3 coding DNA: TGTGCCAGCAGCTTTTGGACAGGGGGCGCTGGGGAAGGAAACACCATATATTTT.

The rearrangement links TRBV7-6 to TRBJ2-5, with TRBD1 matching over 7 bases. There are 12 residues in the CDR3. The ends lost 6 bases at V and 5 bases at J; junction bases unmatched: 3. CDR1 and CDR2 (germline): SGHVS, FNYEAQ. The CDR3 DNA follows: TGTGCCAGCAGTTCACAGGGGGAGACCCAGTACTTC. This translates into CASSSQGETQYF.

The rearrangement uses TRBV28 and TRBJ2-5, with a weak D call TRBD2 (5 bases). V shed 5 bases and J shed 0 bases, with 19 bases lying between them. There are 17 residues in the CDR3. Germline CDR1 reads MDHEN; CDR2 reads SYDVKM. The CDR3 loop is CASSTPSPAEYQETQYF. The CDR3 DNA follows: TGTGCCAGCAGTACCCCGTCCCCAGCGGAGTACCAAGAGACCCAGTACTTC.

This clone was found once. The chain links TRBV6-5 to TRBJ1-3, with D possibly matching TRBD1 (6 bases). The CDR3 has 14 amino acids. V shed 7 bases and J shed 9 bases, with 19 bases lying between them. Germline CDR1 and CDR2: MNHEY and SVGAGI. The CDR3 is CASTLTWGAGTIYF. The CDR3 DNA reads as TGTGCCAGCACCTTAACGTGGGGGGCCGGCACCATATATTTT.

The gene calls are TRBV7-8 and TRBJ2-3, with TRBD2 matching over 11 bases. The CDR3 is 14 amino acids. CDR1 is SGHVS, CDR2 FQNEAQ, per germline. After removal of 9 bases from V and 8 bases from J, the junction contained 10 bases not matched to a gene. This CDR3 reads CASLRTSGSGTQYF. CDR3 sequence (DNA): TGTGCCAGTCTGCGGACTAGCGGGTCAGGTACGCAGTATTTT.